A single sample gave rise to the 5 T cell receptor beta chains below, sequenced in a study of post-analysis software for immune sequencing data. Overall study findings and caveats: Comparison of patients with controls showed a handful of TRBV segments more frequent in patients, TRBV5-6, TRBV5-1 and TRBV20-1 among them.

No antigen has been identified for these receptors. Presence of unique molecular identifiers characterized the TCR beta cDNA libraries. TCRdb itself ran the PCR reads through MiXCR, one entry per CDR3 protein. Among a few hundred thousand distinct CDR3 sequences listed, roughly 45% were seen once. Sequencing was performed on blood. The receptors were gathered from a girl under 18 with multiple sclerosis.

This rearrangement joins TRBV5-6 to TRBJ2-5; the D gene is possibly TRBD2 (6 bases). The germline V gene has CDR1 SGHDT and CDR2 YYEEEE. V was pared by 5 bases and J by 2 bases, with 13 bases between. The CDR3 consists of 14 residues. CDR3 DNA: TGTGCCAGCAGTTACGGGAGCGGGCAAGAGACCCAGTACTTC. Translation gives CASSYGSGQETQYF.

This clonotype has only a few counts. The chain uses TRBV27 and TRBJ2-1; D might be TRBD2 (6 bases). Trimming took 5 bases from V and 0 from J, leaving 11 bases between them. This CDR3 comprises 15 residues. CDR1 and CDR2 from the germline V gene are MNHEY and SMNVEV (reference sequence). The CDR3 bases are TGTGCCAGCAGTGCGGGGACGAGCTCCTACAATGAGCAGTTCTTC. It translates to CASSAGTSSYNEQFF.

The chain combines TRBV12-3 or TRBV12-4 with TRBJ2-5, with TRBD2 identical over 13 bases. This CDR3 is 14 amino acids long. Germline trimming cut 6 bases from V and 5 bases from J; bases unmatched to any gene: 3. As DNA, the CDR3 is TGTGCCAGCAGCACTAGCGGGAGGGGGGAGACCCAGTACTTC. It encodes CASSTSGRGETQYF.

The CDR3, as DNA: TGCGCCAGCAGCCACGATGGACAGGGGAGGACTGAAGCTTTCTTT. Encoded protein: CASSHDGQGRTEAFF. The chain uses TRBV4-1 and TRBJ1-1, with 9 positions matching TRBD1. V shed 3 bases and J 5 bases; nucleotides not matched to a gene: 7. The CDR3 covers 15 residues. Per germline, CDR1 MGHRA and CDR2 YSYEKL.

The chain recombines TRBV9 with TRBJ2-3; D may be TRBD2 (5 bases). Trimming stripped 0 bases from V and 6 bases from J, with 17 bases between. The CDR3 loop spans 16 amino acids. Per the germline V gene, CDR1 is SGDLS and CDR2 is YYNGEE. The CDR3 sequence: CASSVELANRWDTQYF. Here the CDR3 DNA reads TGTGCCAGCAGCGTAGAGCTAGCAAATCGTTGGGATACGCAGTATTTT. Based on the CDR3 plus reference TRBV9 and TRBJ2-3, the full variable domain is DSGVTQTPKHLITATGQRVTLRCSPRSGDLSVYWYQQSLDQGLQFLIQYYNGEERAKGNILERFSAQQFPDLHSELNLSSLELGDSALYFCASSVELANRWDTQYFGPGTRLTVL.